This T cell receptor (beta chain) comes out of a study of T cells in Graves' hyperthyroidism and ophthalmopathy. As for this clonotype: Germline is not matched at one junction end, which may reflect a read error.

RNA transcripts provided the source from which TCR beta CDR3 regions were amplified. TCR CDR3 regions were first amplified by RT-PCR with HTBI primers. A single record per CDR3 protein comes from TCRdb applying MiXCR to the multiplex PCR reads. The profile shows about 400,000 distinct CDR3 sequences, more than 13% of them singletons. The CDR3 loop spans 15 amino acids. CDR1 and CDR2 from the germline V gene are LGHNA and YNFKEQ. Sequenced: blood. The sequence was collected from a woman aged 25 to 39 with Graves' hyperthyroidism. The V and J genes are TRBV4-2 and TRBJ2-3; 8 positions agree with TRBD1. The CDR3 DNA reads as TGTACCAGCAGCCAAGAAGGACAGGGAACAGATACGCAGTATTTT. Protein sequence: CTSSQEGQGTDTQYF.